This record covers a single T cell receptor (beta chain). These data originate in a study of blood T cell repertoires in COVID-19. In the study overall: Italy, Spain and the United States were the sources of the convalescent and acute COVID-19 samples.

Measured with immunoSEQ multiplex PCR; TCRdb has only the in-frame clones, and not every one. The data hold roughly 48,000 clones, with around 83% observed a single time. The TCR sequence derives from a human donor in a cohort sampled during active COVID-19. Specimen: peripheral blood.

CDR3 nucleotides: TGTGCCAGCAGTTACTCGACAGCAAACTATGGCTACACCTTC. Translation: CASSYSTANYGYTF. The V gene is TRBV6-5, the J gene TRBJ1-2; TRBD1 is a possible D gene (5 bases). This CDR3 has 14 residues. Trimming took off 0 bases at V and 2 bases at J, with 7 bases between the two ends. The germline gives CDR1 MNHEY, CDR2 SVGAGI.